Following are 2 T cell receptor beta chains from one sample sequenced in a study of T cells in Graves' hyperthyroidism and ophthalmopathy. Amplification targeted TCR beta CDR3 regions from RNA transcripts. RT-PCR in the first round (using the HTBI primer set) targeted the TCR CDR3. TCRdb used MiXCR to reprocess the multiplex PCR reads, holding one entry per CDR3 protein. Among about 610,000 distinct CDR3 sequences listed, under 60% were seen once. The sample consisted of peripheral blood or thyroid tissue (not recorded which). Source of these receptors: a woman between 18 and 29 years old with Graves' hyperthyroidism.

The rearrangement links TRBV5-1 to TRBJ1-4; weak D call: TRBD1 (5 bases). The CDR3 extends over 15 amino acids. Germline V gives CDR1 SGHRS, CDR2 YFSETQ. V lost 3 bases and J 1 base, leaving 10 bases between the germline ends. The CDR3 here is CASSSSGITNEKLFF. CDR3 coding DNA: TGCGCCAGCAGCTCTTCAGGGATAACTAATGAAAAACTGTTTTTT.

The V and J genes are TRBV18 and TRBJ1-1; D gene ambiguous. V shed 4 bases and J shed 3 bases, with 9 bases lying between them. The germline V gene encodes CDR1 KGHSH and CDR2 LQKENI. CDR3 length: 13 residues. Here the CDR3 DNA reads TGTGCCAGCTCACGTGACTCTGACACTGAAGCTTTCTTT. Translating it yields CASSRDSDTEAFF.